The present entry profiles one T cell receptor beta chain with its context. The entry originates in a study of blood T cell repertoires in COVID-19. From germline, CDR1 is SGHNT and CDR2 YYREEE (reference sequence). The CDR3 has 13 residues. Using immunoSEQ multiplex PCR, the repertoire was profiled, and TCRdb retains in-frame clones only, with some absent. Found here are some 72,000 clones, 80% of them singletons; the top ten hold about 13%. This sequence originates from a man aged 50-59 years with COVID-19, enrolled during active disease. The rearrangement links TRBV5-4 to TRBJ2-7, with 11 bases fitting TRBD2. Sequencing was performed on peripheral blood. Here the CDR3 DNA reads TGTGCCAGCAGCTTGGAGGGGCTAGCGGGAGGTGAAGTC. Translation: CASSLEGLAGGEV.